A selection of T cell receptor beta chains follows, all from one sample in a study of T cell responses to AZD1222 COVID-19 vaccine. Some clones are missing from TCRdb's copy, which holds only in-frame ones; the method was immunoSEQ multiplex PCR. The top ten clones hold more than 0.8% of a sample with about 220,000 clones, 85% to 95% of them seen once. Sample: peripheral blood, taken on day 0 of MenACWY control vaccination. The receptors stem from an adult in good health. The CDR3 runs from the conserved cysteine through the conserved F or W. Fields, in order: D gene, clone size, V gene, J gene, CDR3 DNA, CDR3 protein. A D gene is named only where the DNA matches it firmly. Not all rows give a size; the values are once, few, many and, for expanded clones, a class.

d_gene: TRBD1
abundance: once
v_gene: TRBV5-6
j_gene: TRBJ2-7
CDR3nt: TGTGCCAGCAGTCACCCCTGGGACAGGGCATCCTACGAGCAGTACTTC
CDR3aa: CASSHPWDRASYEQYF

d_gene: NA
abundance: NA
v_gene: TRBV24-1
j_gene: TRBJ1-5
CDR3nt: TGTGCCACCAGTGATTCCACCCTGGGGCCCCAGCATTTT
CDR3aa: CATSDSTLGPQHF

d_gene: NA
abundance: NA
v_gene: TRBV3-1/TRBV3-2
j_gene: TRBJ1-2
CDR3nt: TGTGCCAGCAGCCAAGACTGGAAGGGGAAGGGAGATGGCTACACCTTC
CDR3aa: CASSQDWKGKGDGYTF

d_gene: NA
abundance: NA
v_gene: TRBV6-2/TRBV6-3
j_gene: TRBJ1-1
CDR3nt: TGTGCCAGCAGTTATGGAGGGTCGGCGGCTTTCTTT
CDR3aa: CASSYGGSAAFF

d_gene: TRBD1
abundance: many
v_gene: TRBV12-3/TRBV12-4
j_gene: TRBJ1-1
CDR3nt: TGTGCCAGCAGTCCAGGGGGACGGGTGGAAGCTTTCTTT
CDR3aa: CASSPGGRVEAFF

d_gene: NA
abundance: NA
v_gene: TRBV6-9
j_gene: TRBJ2-7
CDR3nt: TGTGCCAGCAGTGCCCCCGGGCACTCCTACGAGCAGTACTTC
CDR3aa: CASSAPGHSYEQYF

d_gene: NA
abundance: NA
v_gene: TRBV9
j_gene: TRBJ1-6
CDR3nt: TGTGCCAGCAGCGTAAGTCCGGGGCGGGATTCACCCCTCCACTTT
CDR3aa: CASSVSPGRDSPLHF

d_gene: NA
abundance: NA
v_gene: TRBV7-6
j_gene: TRBJ1-2
CDR3nt: TGTGCCAGCAGCTTTTCTTCCAGTGGCTACACCTTC
CDR3aa: CASSFSSSGYTF

d_gene: NA
abundance: once
v_gene: TRBV4-3
j_gene: TRBJ1-5
CDR3nt: TGCGCCAGCAGCCAAGATGAAGCGGGAGGCAATCAGCCCCAGCATTTT
CDR3aa: CASSQDEAGGNQPQHF

d_gene: NA
abundance: NA
v_gene: TRBV2
j_gene: TRBJ1-2
CDR3nt: TGTGCCAGCAGTGATCTGGGAGGGGACCTCTTTAACTATGGCTACACCTTC
CDR3aa: CASSDLGGDLFNYGYTF

d_gene: NA
abundance: NA
v_gene: TRBV7-2
j_gene: TRBJ1-2
CDR3nt: TGTGCCAGCAGGCCGGGGACCTACTCCTATGGCTACACCTTC
CDR3aa: CASRPGTYSYGYTF

d_gene: NA
abundance: NA
v_gene: TRBV6-1
j_gene: TRBJ1-2
CDR3nt: TGTGCCAGCAGTGACGGTAACTATGGCTACACCTTC
CDR3aa: CASSDGNYGYTF

d_gene: NA
abundance: NA
v_gene: TRBV6-5
j_gene: TRBJ2-7
CDR3nt: TGTGCCAGCAGGCCGACCCGGCGGGTCTACGAGCAGTACTTC
CDR3aa: CASRPTRRVYEQYF

d_gene: NA
abundance: NA
v_gene: TRBV7-9
j_gene: TRBJ2-7
CDR3nt: TGTGCCAGCAGCTTAAGGGCAGGGAGTGGCGAGCAGTACTTC
CDR3aa: CASSLRAGSGEQYF

d_gene: NA
abundance: NA
v_gene: TRBV6-6
j_gene: TRBJ2-7
CDR3nt: TGTGCCAGCAGCCTTCTGTCCGGACCCTACGAGCAGTACTTC
CDR3aa: CASSLLSGPYEQYF

d_gene: NA
abundance: once
v_gene: TRBV29-1
j_gene: TRBJ1-6
CDR3nt: TGCAGCGTCGGTAGGGGACTTTCGAGCTCCTATAATTCACCCCTCCACTTT
CDR3aa: CSVGRGLSSSYNSPLHF

d_gene: NA
abundance: NA
v_gene: TRBV7-6
j_gene: TRBJ1-3
CDR3nt: TGTGCCAGCAGTAGTGACCGAGGCTCTGGAAACACCATATATTTT
CDR3aa: CASSSDRGSGNTIYF

d_gene: NA
abundance: NA
v_gene: TRBV5-5
j_gene: TRBJ1-1
CDR3nt: TGTGCCAGCAGCTTGGGGCCAGGTTCAAGCAACACTGAAGCTTTCTTT
CDR3aa: CASSLGPGSSNTEAFF

d_gene: NA
abundance: NA
v_gene: TRBV2
j_gene: TRBJ2-3
CDR3nt: TGTGCCAGCAGCACGAGGCGGGGCACAGATACGCAGTATTTT
CDR3aa: CASSTRRGTDTQYF

d_gene: NA
abundance: NA
v_gene: TRBV4-3
j_gene: TRBJ1-5
CDR3nt: TGCGCCAGCAGCCAGCTGACAGGCAGTGATCAGCCCCAGCATTTT
CDR3aa: CASSQLTGSDQPQHF

d_gene: TRBD1
abundance: NA
v_gene: TRBV18
j_gene: TRBJ1-5
CDR3nt: TGTGCCAGCTCGCCGGACAGGGATCAGCCCCAGCATTTT
CDR3aa: CASSPDRDQPQHF

d_gene: TRBD2
abundance: once
v_gene: TRBV7-3
j_gene: TRBJ2-6
CDR3nt: TGTGCCAGCAGCTTAACGGGAGGGAGTGGGGCCAACGTCCTGACTTTC
CDR3aa: CASSLTGGSGANVLTF

d_gene: NA
abundance: NA
v_gene: TRBV6-5
j_gene: TRBJ1-2
CDR3nt: TGTGCCAGCAGTCGGGACGGTCTATATGGCTACACCTTC
CDR3aa: CASSRDGLYGYTF

d_gene: NA
abundance: NA
v_gene: TRBV6-5
j_gene: TRBJ2-7
CDR3nt: TGTGCCAGCACCCCCCCAGGGGGGGCGCGCGAGCAGTACTTC
CDR3aa: CASTPPGGAREQYF

d_gene: NA
abundance: once
v_gene: TRBV9
j_gene: TRBJ1-4
CDR3nt: TGTGCCAGCAGCCAGACCGCAACTAATGAAAAACTGTTTTTT
CDR3aa: CASSQTATNEKLFF

d_gene: TRBD1
abundance: NA
v_gene: TRBV7-8
j_gene: TRBJ2-7
CDR3nt: TGTGCCAGCAGCGAAGGCGGGACAGGACCCTACGAGCAGTACTTC
CDR3aa: CASSEGGTGPYEQYF

d_gene: NA
abundance: NA
v_gene: TRBV9
j_gene: TRBJ2-5
CDR3nt: TGTGCCAGCAGCGCCGGGAGAGCACAAGAGACCCAGTACTTC
CDR3aa: CASSAGRAQETQYF

d_gene: NA
abundance: NA
v_gene: TRBV7-9
j_gene: TRBJ1-1
CDR3nt: TGTGCCAGCAGCCCAAAATCTAACACTGAAGCTTTCTTT
CDR3aa: CASSPKSNTEAFF

d_gene: TRBD1
abundance: NA
v_gene: TRBV5-4
j_gene: TRBJ1-2
CDR3nt: TGTGCCAGCAGCTTGAGAGACAGGGACTACCGGGGCTACACCTTC
CDR3aa: CASSLRDRDYRGYTF

d_gene: NA
abundance: once
v_gene: TRBV30
j_gene: TRBJ1-5
CDR3nt: TGTGCCTGGAGTGTTGATCGGCCACAGCCCCAGCATTTT
CDR3aa: CAWSVDRPQPQHF

d_gene: TRBD2
abundance: NA
v_gene: TRBV7-6
j_gene: TRBJ2-2
CDR3nt: TGTGCCAGCAGCTTAGCTAGCGGGGGGGCAAACACCGGGGAGCTGTTTTTT
CDR3aa: CASSLASGGANTGELFF

d_gene: NA
abundance: NA
v_gene: TRBV19
j_gene: TRBJ1-3
CDR3nt: TGTGCCAGTAGTATTTATGGGGACCGCGCTGGAAACACCATATATTTT
CDR3aa: CASSIYGDRAGNTIYF

d_gene: NA
abundance: NA
v_gene: TRBV14
j_gene: TRBJ1-3
CDR3nt: TGTGCCAGCAGCCAAGGCAGTCACTCTGGAAACACCATATATTTT
CDR3aa: CASSQGSHSGNTIYF

d_gene: NA
abundance: NA
v_gene: TRBV7-9
j_gene: TRBJ1-1
CDR3nt: TGTGCCAGCAGCTTAGTGCAGGGGATGGACACTGAAGCTTTCTTT
CDR3aa: CASSLVQGMDTEAFF

d_gene: TRBD2
abundance: NA
v_gene: TRBV7-9
j_gene: TRBJ2-1
CDR3nt: TGTGCCAGCGGACGCGGGGGGCCGGGGGATGAGCAGTTCTTC
CDR3aa: CASGRGGPGDEQFF

d_gene: TRBD1
abundance: NA
v_gene: TRBV7-8
j_gene: TRBJ1-2
CDR3nt: TGTGCCAGCAGCGAGGGCAGGGGGCGCTTTTATGGCTACACCTTC
CDR3aa: CASSEGRGRFYGYTF

d_gene: NA
abundance: NA
v_gene: TRBV7-9
j_gene: TRBJ2-2
CDR3nt: TGTGCCAGCAGCTCGCAAAGGGGAAACGGGGAGCTGTTTTTT
CDR3aa: CASSSQRGNGELFF

d_gene: NA
abundance: NA
v_gene: TRBV3-1/TRBV3-2
j_gene: TRBJ2-7
CDR3nt: TGTGCCAGCAGCCAAGGGATCTGGGCGGGCTCCTACGAGCAGTACTTC
CDR3aa: CASSQGIWAGSYEQYF

d_gene: NA
abundance: once
v_gene: TRBV15
j_gene: TRBJ1-2
CDR3nt: TGTGCCACCAGCAGAGAGCAAGGGGTGAGTGGCTACACCTTC
CDR3aa: CATSREQGVSGYTF

d_gene: NA
abundance: NA
v_gene: TRBV30
j_gene: TRBJ2-5
CDR3nt: TGTGCCTGGAGTGAAGGGACTAAAGGGGGGACCCAGTACTTC
CDR3aa: CAWSEGTKGGTQYF

d_gene: TRBD1
abundance: NA
v_gene: TRBV28
j_gene: TRBJ1-6
CDR3nt: TGTGCCAGCAGTTTGCAGGACAGGGATAATTCACCCCTCCACTTT
CDR3aa: CASSLQDRDNSPLHF

d_gene: NA
abundance: NA
v_gene: TRBV7-9
j_gene: TRBJ2-5
CDR3nt: TGTGCCAGCAGCTTTTCCGTCGGCACAGAGACCCAGTACTTC
CDR3aa: CASSFSVGTETQYF

d_gene: TRBD1
abundance: NA
v_gene: TRBV7-9
j_gene: TRBJ1-4
CDR3nt: TGTGCCATCACAGGGGTGGGGGAAAAACTGTTTTTT
CDR3aa: CAITGVGEKLFF